The 28 T cell receptor beta chains below all came from one sample that was sequenced in a study of T cell repertoires in cytomegalovirus infection. Each CDR3 protein is one row after TCRdb ran MiXCR on the reads. The table lists over 85,000 distinct CDR3 sequences, 16% of them singletons. The specimen was PBMCs. These receptors all come from a human donor in good health (CMV status not recorded). Some clones in this sample may be carry-over from other donors' samples.

This clonotype was seen repeatedly, ten times or more. The rearrangement uses TRBV6-2 or TRBV6-3 and TRBJ2-6, with TRBD1 matching over 8 bases. This CDR3 spans 18 amino acids. With V trimmed by 5 bases and J by 0 bases, 9 bases remained unmatched. Germline CDR1 MNHEY, CDR2 SVGEGT. In DNA, the CDR3 is TGTGCCAGCAGTCCCCGACAGGGGCCAAGCTCTGGGGCCAACGTCCTGACTTTC. Its protein is CASSPRQGPSSGANVLTF.

The chain has TRBV9 and TRBJ2-1; 7 bases line up with TRBD1. V dropped 3 bases and J dropped 6; count of bases not matched to a gene: 3. CDR1 is SGDLS, CDR2 YYNGEE, per germline. The CDR3 runs to 13 residues. The CDR3 protein is CASSARDSNEQFF. Written as DNA, the CDR3 is TGTGCCAGCAGCGCCCGGGACAGCAATGAGCAGTTCTTC. The full variable domain, rest sourced from reference TRBV9 and TRBJ2-1, is DSGVTQTPKHLITATGQRVTLRCSPRSGDLSVYWYQQSLDQGLQFLIQYYNGEERAKGNILERFSAQQFPDLHSELNLSSLELGDSALYFCASSARDSNEQFFGPGTRLTVL.

This clonotype was picked up many times. This rearrangement joins TRBV6-6 to TRBJ2-2, with D possibly matching TRBD2 (5 bases). Trimming cost V 0 bases and J 0 bases, with 8 bases left between them. Germline CDR1 reads MNHNY; CDR2 reads SVGAGI (reference sequence). The CDR3 sequence is 16 residues long. The CDR3 sequence: CASSYSRAANTGELFF. CDR3 DNA: TGTGCCAGCAGTTACTCGAGGGCAGCGAACACCGGGGAGCTGTTTTTT.

This clonotype was recorded many times. The CDR3 protein is CASRPSGQGVHEQYF. The CDR3 DNA is TGTGCCAGCAGGCCCTCGGGACAGGGTGTGCACGAGCAGTACTTC. The V gene is TRBV7-2, the J gene TRBJ2-7; 9 bases map to TRBD1. The CDR3 has 15 amino acids. CDR1 and CDR2 from the germline V gene are SGHTA and FQGNSA. Trimming removed 6 bases from V and 5 bases from J; junction bases left unmatched: 11. Using reference TRBV7-2 and TRBJ2-7 for the parts outside the CDR3, the full variable domain is GAGVSQSPSNKVTEKGKDVELRCDPISGHTALYWYRQSLGQGLEFLIYFQGNSAPDKSGLPSDRFSAERTGGSVSTLTIQRTQQEDSAVYLCASRPSGQGVHEQYFGPGTRLTVT.

The J gene is TRBJ1-1, the V gene TRBV6-6; D unclear. This CDR3 contains 12 residues. Germline CDR1 is MNHNY and CDR2 is SVGAGI (reference sequence). The germline V and J ends were trimmed by 3 bases and 7 bases, with 9 bases remaining between them. CDR3 nucleotides: TGTGCCAGCAGTTATCGTAGCGGTGAAGCTTTCTTT. Protein product: CASSYRSGEAFF.

This clonotype was recorded at least ten times. A read error may account for a junction end that differs from germline. The chain links TRBV7-2 to TRBJ2-5; 9 bases map to TRBD1. CDR3 length equals 15 residues. Germline assignment: CDR1 SGHTA and CDR2 FQGNSA. The CDR3 DNA sequence: TGTGCCAGCAGCCCGGGGCGGGACAGGGAGCCCCATCCTGCCTTC. This gives the protein CASSPGRDREPHPAF.

This clonotype was recorded many times. The genes are TRBV7-2 and TRBJ1-2, with a weak D call TRBD1 (6 bases). CDR1 is SGHTA and CDR2 is FQGNSA in the germline V gene. V was trimmed by 5 bases and J by 5 bases, leaving 12 bases between them. CDR3 length: 13 residues. CDR3 DNA sequence: TGTGCCAGCAGCCGGACAGCGACTTATGGCTACACCTTC. It is translated as CASSRTATYGYTF.

This clonotype was counted many times. This chain connects TRBV20-1 to TRBJ1-5, with D unresolved. The CDR3 spans 14 residues. Germline values: CDR1 DFQATT, CDR2 SNEGSKA (reference sequence). The CDR3 region is CRPEGWFVDQPQHF. CDR3 bases: TGCAGACCGGAAGGTTGGTTTGTGGATCAGCCCCAGCATTTT.

This clonotype has ten or more counts. The chain carries TRBV7-2 and TRBJ2-3; 15 positions agree with TRBD2. This CDR3 contains 16 residues. CDR1 and CDR2 from the germline V gene are SGHTA and FQGNSA. V shed 5 bases, J shed 5 bases, and the junction held 5 bases outside the gene matches. CDR3 DNA sequence: TGTGCCAGCAGCATGCGGACTAGCGGGGGGGGAGATACGCAGTATTTT. It specifies CASSMRTSGGGDTQYF.

In this sample, this clonotype turned up many times. The chain couples TRBV6-6 to TRBJ1-2, with 7 bases identical to TRBD1. Per the germline V gene, CDR1 is MNHNY and CDR2 is SVGAGI (reference sequence). Losses at the gene ends were 6 bases for V and 4 bases for J; bases not matched to a gene: 5. This CDR3 comprises 13 residues. CDR3 region: CASRQGERYGYTF. The DNA for the CDR3 is TGTGCCAGCAGGCAGGGGGAGCGCTATGGCTACACCTTC.

This clonotype was seen many times. This chain connects TRBV18 to TRBJ2-1; 9 bases are a match to TRBD2. The CDR3 has 14 residues. J lost 8 bases, V lost 2 bases, and 4 bases had no gene match. Germline assignment: CDR1 KGHSH and CDR2 LQKENI. As DNA, the CDR3 is TGTGCCAGCTCACCAGTAGCGGGGGAGCATGAGCAGTTCTTC. This gives the protein CASSPVAGEHEQFF.

This clonotype occurred many times. The rearrangement links TRBV7-2 to TRBJ2-3; D may be TRBD2 (5 bases). This CDR3 has 14 amino acids. CDR1 is SGHTA, CDR2 FQGNSA, per germline. Trimming took 7 bases from V and 3 from J, leaving 14 bases between them. The CDR3 reads CASTPGLITDTQYF. In nucleotides, the CDR3 is TGTGCCAGCACCCCCGGACTGATTACAGATACGCAGTATTTT.

V is TRBV19 and J is TRBJ1-1, with D possibly matching TRBD1 (5 bases). CDR3 size: 14 residues. CDR1 is LNHDA and CDR2 is SQIVND in the germline V gene (reference sequence). Deletions cut 3 bases from V and 3 bases from J, with 11 bases between. The CDR3 reads CASSIRGVYTEAFF. CDR3 DNA sequence: TGTGCCAGTAGTATTAGGGGAGTCTACACTGAAGCTTTCTTT.

This sequence joins TRBV10-3 and TRBJ2-2; possible D gene TRBD2, 6 bases. V was pared by 11 bases and J by 2 bases, with 15 bases between. Germline V gives CDR1 ENHRY, CDR2 SYGVKD. The CDR3 contains 14 residues. In DNA form, the CDR3 reads TGTGCCGCCCGGGACTCTCGTAACACCGGGGAGCTGTTTTTT. Translated: CAARDSRNTGELFF.

The CDR3, as DNA: TGTGCCAGCAGCATAGGGGGGGGACGAGAGACCCAGTACTTC. Its protein product is CASSIGGGRETQYF. The chain recombines TRBV7-2 with TRBJ2-5, with D perhaps TRBD2 (7 bases). CDR1 is SGHTA, CDR2 FQGNSA, per germline. The CDR3 runs 14 residues. The V end was cut by 5 bases, the J end by 4 bases, with 14 bases between.

The CDR3 protein is CASGRDFRNTGELFF. Written as DNA, the CDR3 is TGTGCCAGCGGGAGGGACTTCCGGAACACCGGGGAGCTGTTTTTT. The rearrangement links TRBV7-2 to TRBJ2-2; 7 bases are a match to TRBD2. Germline V CDR1 and CDR2: SGHTA, FQGNSA. The CDR3 covers 15 residues. The V gene end was trimmed by 8 bases and the J gene end by 1 base; junction bases not matched to a gene: 7.

This clonotype has more than one count but fewer than ten. Germline is not matched at one junction end, which may reflect a read error. This rearrangement joins TRBV5-3 to TRBJ2-4; TRBD2 matches at 7 bases. TRBV5-3 is identified as an open reading frame with a role that is uncertain. The CDR3 contains 14 residues. CDR3 DNA sequence: TGTGCCAGCAGCTTGATCGGGGAGGGAAACATTCAGTACTTC. Protein product: CASSLIGEGNIQYF.

The chain combines TRBV29-1 with TRBJ2-5; 10 nucleotides align to TRBD2. CDR3 size: 13 residues. With 6 bases clipped from V and 3 bases from J, the junction kept 4 bases outside the gene matches. Germline V gives CDR1 SQVTM, CDR2 ANQGSEA. CDR3 nucleotide sequence: TGCAGCGTGCTCACTAGCGGGGAAGAGACCCAGTACTTC. It translates to CSVLTSGEETQYF.

There are a few counts of this clonotype. V usage is TRBV11-3 and J usage is TRBJ2-7, with D possibly matching TRBD1 (5 bases). The V gene lost 3 bases and the J gene lost 7 bases, with 16 bases spanning the gap. The CDR3 sequence is 14 residues long. Looked up from germline, CDR1 is SGHNT and CDR2 is YENEEA. The CDR3 nucleotides read TGTGCCAGCAGCTTGGCAGGGAAAGTGGGTGAGCAGTACTTC. Protein sequence: CASSLAGKVGEQYF.

This clonotype was seen repeatedly, ten times or more. This chain connects TRBV5-6 to TRBJ1-1; a weak D match, TRBD1 (5 bases). Germline V gene lookup returns CDR1 SGHDT and CDR2 YYEEEE. The CDR3 spans 17 residues. Trimming removed 1 base from V and 0 bases from J, with 16 bases in between. The CDR3 nucleotides read TGTGCCAGCAGCTTGAGGTGGTTGACAGATGTGAACACTGAAGCTTTCTTT. Its protein is CASSLRWLTDVNTEAFF. Complete variable domain (other parts from reference TRBV5-6 and TRBJ1-1): DAGVTQSPTHLIKTRGQQVTLRCSPKSGHDTVSWYQQALGQGPQFIFQYYEEEERQRGNFPDRFSGHQFPNYSSELNVNALLLGDSALYLCASSLRWLTDVNTEAFFGQGTRLTVV.

The rearrangement uses TRBV7-8 and TRBJ1-5, with a weak D call TRBD1 (6 bases). This CDR3 is 16 amino acids long. Germline loops: CDR1 SGHVS, CDR2 FQNEAQ. V was shortened by 4 bases and J by 6 bases, with 19 bases between the two germline ends. CDR3 in amino acids: CASSSGQRGPGQPQHF. CDR3 bases: TGTGCCAGCAGCTCCGGACAGCGGGGGCCGGGTCAGCCCCAGCATTTT.

This clonotype has at least ten counts. The V call is TRBV4-1, the J call TRBJ1-6; TRBD1 might be the D (6 bases). The CDR3 covers 16 residues. The V and J ends lost 3 bases and 9 bases respectively, with 18 bases between them. The germline CDR1 and CDR2 sequences are MGHRA and YSYEKL. The CDR3 coding sequence is TGCGCCAGCAGCCACTACTCAGGGGATATCGGTTCACCCCTCCACTTT. Protein product: CASSHYSGDIGSPLHF.

This clonotype was detected ten times or more. This chain uses TRBV7-8 with TRBJ2-5, with D uncertain. The CDR3 contains 16 residues. Deletions cut 5 bases from V and 3 bases from J, with 19 bases between. In germline, CDR1 is SGHVS, CDR2 FQNEAQ. The CDR3 is CASSLKARIGEETQYF. The CDR3 nucleotides are TGTGCCAGCAGCCTAAAGGCCCGAATTGGCGAAGAGACCCAGTACTTC.

This clonotype was found many times. The CDR3 nucleotides are TGTGCCAGCAGCCCCCCCCGGGGGGGTCAAAATGGCTACACCTTC. It codes for CASSPPRGGQNGYTF. This chain uses TRBV7-9 with TRBJ1-2; possible D gene TRBD1, 5 bases. Trimming stripped 5 bases from V and 6 bases from J, with 19 bases between. Germline lookup yields CDR1 SEHNR and CDR2 FQNEAQ (reference sequence). The CDR3 spans 15 residues.

On this clonotype itself: Germline is not matched at one junction end, which may reflect a read error. This chain connects TRBV29-1 to TRBJ2-3; 9 positions match TRBD2. The CDR3 loop spans 15 amino acids. Germline loops: CDR1 SQVTM, CDR2 ANQGSEA. CDR3: CSAEGLAGNTDTQYF. For the CDR3, the DNA is TGCAGCGCTGAAGGTCTAGCGGGGAACACAGATACGCAGTATTTT.

Remarks on this clonotype: The junction does not match germline at one end; this may be a read error. The chain uses TRBV7-3 and TRBJ1-2; TRBD1 might be the D (6 bases). Per germline, CDR1 SGHTA and CDR2 FQGTGA. The length of the CDR3 is 15 residues. The CDR3, as DNA: TGTGCCAGCAGCTTAAGTGGGGGCGAAGTTTATGTCTACACCTTC. Amino acid sequence: CASSLSGGEVYVYTF. Full variable domain (missing parts from reference TRBV7-3 and TRBJ1-2): GAGVSQTPSNKVTEKGKYVELRCDPISGHTALYWYRQSLGQGPEFLIYFQGTGAADDSGLPNDRFFAVRPEGSVSTLKIQRTERGDSAVYLCASSLSGGEVYVYTFGSGTRLTVV.

The chain carries TRBV7-9 and TRBJ2-1; possibly TRBD1 for D (5 bases). The CDR3 spans 16 residues. Germline CDR1 and CDR2: SEHNR and FQNEAQ (reference sequence). V shed 2 bases and J shed 7 bases, with 18 bases lying between them. The CDR3 DNA reads TGTGCCAGCAGCTTAAACCGATTTGGCAGGGTGAATGAGCAGTTCTTC. Amino acids: CASSLNRFGRVNEQFF.

This clonotype has more than one count but fewer than ten. The J gene is TRBJ1-3, the V gene TRBV20-1; tentatively, D is TRBD1 (5 bases). The CDR3 is made up of 14 amino acids. In germline, CDR1 is DFQATT, CDR2 SNEGSKA (reference sequence). V was cut by 0 bases and J by 1 base, with 7 bases left in between. CDR3 nucleotides: TGCAGTGCTAGAGACGGGGGGTCTGGAAACACCATATATTTT. It yields the protein CSARDGGSGNTIYF.